This T cell receptor beta chain was obtained from a study of T cells expressing NK-cell markers. Background on the study: Sorted CD3+CD56+NKG2C+, CD3+CD56+NKG2C- and CD3+CD56-NKG2C+ T cells supplied TCR beta repertoires.

Study results and limitations: Four of the donors also had these clonotypes leading their CD3+CD56-NKG2C+ fraction.

As the method of synthesis, 5'RACE template switching with UMIs yielded TCR beta cDNA. From its re-call of the 5' RACE reads, TCRdb lists each CDR3 protein once, without DNA. This sample's clone table lists under 500,000 distinct CDR3 sequences. A note on this clonotype: Antigen: not known.

The germline V gene encodes CDR1 SGHTA and CDR2 FQGTGA. CDR3 length equals 14 residues. The chain links TRBV7-3 to TRBJ2-1; TCRdb picks TRBD2, but there is no DNA to check that call. The sample consisted of blood T cells: a sorted CD56 or NKG2C T cell subset, CD4+ or CD8+ T cells, or bulk PBMC T cells (not recorded which). This clonotype was obtained from a woman aged 18 to 75 in good health. CDR3 in amino acids: CASSLIRAGNEQFF.